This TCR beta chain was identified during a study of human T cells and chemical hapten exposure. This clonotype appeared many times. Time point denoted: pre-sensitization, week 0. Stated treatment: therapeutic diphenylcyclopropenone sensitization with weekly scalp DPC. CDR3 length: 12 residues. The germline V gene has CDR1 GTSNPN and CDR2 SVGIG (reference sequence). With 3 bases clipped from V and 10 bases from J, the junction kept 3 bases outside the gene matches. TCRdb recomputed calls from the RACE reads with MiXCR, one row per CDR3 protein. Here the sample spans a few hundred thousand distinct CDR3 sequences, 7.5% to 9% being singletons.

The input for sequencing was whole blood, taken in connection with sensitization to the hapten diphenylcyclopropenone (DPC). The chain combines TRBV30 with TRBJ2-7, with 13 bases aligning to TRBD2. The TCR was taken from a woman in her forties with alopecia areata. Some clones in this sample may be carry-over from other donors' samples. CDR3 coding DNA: TGTGCCTGGAGCACTAGCGGGAGGGCACAGTACTTC. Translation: CAWSTSGRAQYF.